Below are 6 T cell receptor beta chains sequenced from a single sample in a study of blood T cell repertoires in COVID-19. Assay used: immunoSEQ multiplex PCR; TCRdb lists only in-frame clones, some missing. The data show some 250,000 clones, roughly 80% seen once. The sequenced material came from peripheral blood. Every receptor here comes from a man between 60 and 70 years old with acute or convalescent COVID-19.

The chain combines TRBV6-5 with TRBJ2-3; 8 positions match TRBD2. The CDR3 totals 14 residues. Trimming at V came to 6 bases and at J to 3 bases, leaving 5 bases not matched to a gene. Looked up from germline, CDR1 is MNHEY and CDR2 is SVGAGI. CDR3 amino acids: CASSGAGGTDTQYF. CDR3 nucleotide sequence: TGTGCCAGCAGCGGGGCGGGAGGTACAGATACGCAGTATTTT.

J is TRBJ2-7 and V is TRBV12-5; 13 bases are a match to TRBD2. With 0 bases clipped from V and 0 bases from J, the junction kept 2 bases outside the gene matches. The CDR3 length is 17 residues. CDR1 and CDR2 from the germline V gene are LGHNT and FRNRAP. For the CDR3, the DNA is TGTGCTAGTGGTTTGGTACGACTAGCGGGGGGCTCCTACGAGCAGTACTTC. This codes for CASGLVRLAGGSYEQYF.

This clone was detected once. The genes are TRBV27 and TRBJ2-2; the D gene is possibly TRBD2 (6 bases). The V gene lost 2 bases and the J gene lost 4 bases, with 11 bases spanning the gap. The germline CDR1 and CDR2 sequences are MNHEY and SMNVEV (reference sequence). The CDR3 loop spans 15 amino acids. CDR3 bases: TGTGCCAGCAGTTTAAATCCGCGGGGCACCGGGGAGCTGTTTTTT. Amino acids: CASSLNPRGTGELFF.

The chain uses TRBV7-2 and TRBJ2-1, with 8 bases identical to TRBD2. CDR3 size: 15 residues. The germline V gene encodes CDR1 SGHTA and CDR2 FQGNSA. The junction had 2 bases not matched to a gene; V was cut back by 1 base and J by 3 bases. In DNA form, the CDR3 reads TGTGCCAGCAGCTTAGGGAGCGGGGGCTACAATGAGCAGTTCTTC. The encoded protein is CASSLGSGGYNEQFF.

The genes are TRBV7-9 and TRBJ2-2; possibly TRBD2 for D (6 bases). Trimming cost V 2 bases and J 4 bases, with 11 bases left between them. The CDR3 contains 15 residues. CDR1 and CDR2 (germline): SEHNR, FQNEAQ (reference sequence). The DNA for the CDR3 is TGTGCCAGCAGCTTAAGACTAGAGGCCACCGGGGAGCTGTTTTTT. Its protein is CASSLRLEATGELFF.

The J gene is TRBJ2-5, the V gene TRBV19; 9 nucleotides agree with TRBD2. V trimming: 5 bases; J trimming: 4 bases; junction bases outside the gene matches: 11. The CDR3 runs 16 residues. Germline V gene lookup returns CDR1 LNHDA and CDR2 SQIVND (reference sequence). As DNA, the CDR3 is TGTGCCAGTAGTGGGGTAGCGGGAGAAGGCGTAGAGACCCAGTACTTC. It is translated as CASSGVAGEGVETQYF.